This paragraph covers one T cell receptor (beta chain) sequence. Its antigen is unidentified. This entry comes from a study of T cell responses to AZD1222 COVID-19 vaccine. Across the whole study: Researchers grouped second doses given at about 4 or about 12 weeks into one pool.

Clones were sequenced by immunoSEQ multiplex PCR, and TCRdb holds only the in-frame ones, with some missing. The sample has 130,000 to 150,000 clones, roughly nine tenths seen once. Whole-study results and caveats: A rise in Spike-specific TCR breadth and depth followed two AZD1222 doses. White British donors predominated, females outnumbered males, and clonal diversity was possibly underestimated. Among vaccine-associated CD4 TCRs, coverage spanned spike, with dominance at 160-218 and 743-854.

Germline V gives CDR1 LNHDA, CDR2 SQIVND (reference sequence). The J segment lost 7 bases and the V segment lost 2 bases, leaving 5 bases of the junction unmatched. The CDR3 sequence is 14 residues long. This receptor was identified in an adult in good health. Sequencing was performed on peripheral blood, taken on day 0 of AZD1222 vaccination. The V and J genes are TRBV19 and TRBJ2-5; 9 bases match TRBD1. Here the CDR3 reads CASSITGGAGTQYF. The CDR3 DNA reads as TGTGCCAGTAGTATAACAGGGGGCGCCGGGACCCAGTACTTC.